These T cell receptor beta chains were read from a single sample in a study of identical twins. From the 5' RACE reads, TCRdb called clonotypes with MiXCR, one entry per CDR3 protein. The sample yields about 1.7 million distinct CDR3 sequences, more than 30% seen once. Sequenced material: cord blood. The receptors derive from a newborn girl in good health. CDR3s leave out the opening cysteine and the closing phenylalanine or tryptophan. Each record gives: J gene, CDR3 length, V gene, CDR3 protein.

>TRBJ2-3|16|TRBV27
ASSNPLAGGGVTDTQC
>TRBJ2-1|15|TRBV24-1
ATSDPRLAGDYNEQF
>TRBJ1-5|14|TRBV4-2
ASSQVPGPSNQPQH
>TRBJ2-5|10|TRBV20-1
SLHRQEETQY
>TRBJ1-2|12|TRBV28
ASRIDRIQDGYT
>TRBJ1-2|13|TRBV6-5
ASSFLLPSGAGYT
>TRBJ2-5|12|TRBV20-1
SATDSSLQETQY
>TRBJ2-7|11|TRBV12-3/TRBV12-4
ASNQAGSYEQY
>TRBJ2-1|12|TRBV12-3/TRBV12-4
ASSATGTSNEQF
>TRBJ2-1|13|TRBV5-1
ASSLRYGGNTEQF
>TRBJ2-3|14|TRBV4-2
ASSTGGRGDTDTQY